The 19 T cell receptor beta chains in this list originate from one sample, sequenced in a study of blood T cell repertoires in COVID-19. Using immunoSEQ multiplex PCR, the repertoire was profiled, and TCRdb retains in-frame clones only, with some absent. Among about 40,000 clones listed, roughly 87% were seen once. Sequencing was carried out using peripheral blood. Receptors originate from a man in his fifties or sixties with COVID-19, enrolled during active disease.

The rearrangement uses TRBV14 and TRBJ2-2; D gene unclear. From germline, CDR1 is SGHDN and CDR2 FVKESK. The CDR3 consists of 15 residues. Between the trimmed V and J ends, which lost 4 bases and 2 bases, there was a span of 11 bases. CDR3: CASSLRGLNTGELFF. DNA for the CDR3: TGTGCCAGCAGCCTCCGAGGCCTTAACACCGGGGAGCTGTTTTTT.

The V and J genes are TRBV4-2 and TRBJ2-7, with D tentatively TRBD1 (5 bases). Per germline, CDR1 LGHNA and CDR2 YNFKEQ. Trimming removed 0 bases at V and 3 bases at J, with 9 bases between. The CDR3 length is 14 residues. CDR3 protein: CASSQDFQGYEQYF. The CDR3 DNA reads as TGTGCCAGCAGCCAAGATTTTCAGGGCTACGAGCAGTACTTC.

This chain uses TRBV5-1 with TRBJ2-7; 9 nucleotides match TRBD1. Trimming took 3 bases from V and 4 from J; bases not matched to a gene: 5. Germline CDR1 SGHRS, CDR2 YFSETQ. CDR3 size: 14 residues. The CDR3 coding sequence is TGCGCCAGCAGCTCCACAGGGGGCGCGTACGAGCAGTACTTC. Translated, it gives CASSSTGGAYEQYF.

V usage is TRBV28 and J usage is TRBJ2-7; D might be TRBD2 (6 bases). Germline V gene sequence: CDR1 MDHEN, CDR2 SYDVKM. CDR3 length equals 13 residues. V lost 8 bases to trimming and J lost 9 bases, with 20 bases between them. In nucleotides, the CDR3 is TGTGCCAGCCATCCGGGGGATATACGAGTGCAGTACTTC. This translates into CASHPGDIRVQYF.

This sequence joins TRBV19 and TRBJ1-5, with D perhaps TRBD1 (6 bases). The CDR3 length is 14 residues. Germline values: CDR1 LNHDA, CDR2 SQIVND (reference sequence). V lost 5 bases, J lost 3 bases, and 11 bases lay in between. CDR3 sequence (DNA): TGTGCCAGTAGTTGGGGGCAGAACAATCAGCCCCAGCATTTT. Translated: CASSWGQNNQPQHF. Combining the CDR3 with reference TRBV19 and TRBJ1-5 gives the whole variable domain DGGITQSPKYLFRKEGQNVTLSCEQNLNHDAMYWYRQDPGQGLRLIYYSQIVNDFQKGDIAEGYSVSREKKESFPLTVTSAQKNPTAFYLCASSWGQNNQPQHFGDGTRLSIL.

The chain has TRBV5-5 and TRBJ1-1; D is ambiguous. The ends were cut back, 2 bases at V and 3 bases at J, with 14 bases in the middle. The CDR3 spans 15 residues. Germline CDR1 SGHKS, CDR2 YYEKEE (reference sequence). CDR3 loop: CASSLEQFLDTEAFF. The CDR3, as DNA: TGTGCCAGCAGCTTAGAACAGTTCTTGGACACTGAAGCTTTCTTT.

V and J are TRBV5-1 and TRBJ1-1, with TRBD1 identical over 7 bases. The CDR3 has 14 amino acids. Germline loops: CDR1 SGHRS, CDR2 YFSETQ. The V segment lost 4 bases and the J segment 1 base; nucleotides outside the gene matches: 4. The CDR3 coding sequence is TGCGCCAGCAGCACGCAGGGGGGGAACACTGAAGCTTTCTTT. This codes for CASSTQGGNTEAFF.

The V and J genes are TRBV21-1 and TRBJ2-2; TRBD1, the D gene given by the table, was not confirmed from the DNA. TRBV21-1 is classified as a pseudogene. This CDR3 is 16 amino acids long. CDR3 amino acids: CASSKFQGAGTGELFF. The CDR3 bases are TGTGCCAGCAGCAAATTCCAGGGGGCGGGCACCGGGGAGCTGTTTTTT.

This clone was observed once. The rearrangement links TRBV4-2 to TRBJ2-1, with D possibly TRBD1 on 6 matching bases. The germline gives CDR1 LGHNA, CDR2 YNFKEQ. V lost 0 bases and J lost 7, with 16 bases in between. CDR3 length: 16 residues. The CDR3 protein is CASSQEGADRGNEQFF. For the CDR3, the DNA is TGTGCCAGCAGCCAAGAGGGGGCGGACCGTGGGAATGAGCAGTTCTTC.

The CDR3 DNA is TGTGCCAGCAGCTCATCGGACAGGGGAAGGGTCTATGGCTACACCTTC. This gives the protein CASSSSDRGRVYGYTF. The genes are TRBV11-2 and TRBJ1-2, with 9 bases fitting TRBD1. The CDR3 contains 16 residues. Per germline, CDR1 SGHAT and CDR2 FQNNGV. J lost 4 bases, V lost 4 bases, and 10 bases had no gene match.

The sample holds a few counts of this clone. This chain joins TRBV4-1 and TRBJ2-5; 8 bases are a match to TRBD1. Germline-derived CDR1 and CDR2 are MGHRA and YSYEKL. J gave up 2 bases and V 3 bases, and 5 bases lay outside the gene matches. The CDR3 runs to 15 residues. DNA for the CDR3: TGCGCCAGCAGCCAGGGCAGGGGGCTTCAAGAGACCCAGTACTTC. It encodes CASSQGRGLQETQYF.

This rearrangement joins TRBV4-1 to TRBJ1-4; D gene ambiguous. Germline values: CDR1 MGHRA, CDR2 YSYEKL. V was trimmed by 2 bases and J by 6 bases, leaving 19 bases between them. The CDR3 runs to 17 residues. CDR3 nucleotide sequence: TGCGCCAGCAGCCAAATTCTATCGCGAAGGGAGGATGAAAAACTGTTTTTT. Protein: CASSQILSRREDEKLFF.

V is TRBV14 and J is TRBJ1-1; TRBD1 might be the D (6 bases). The V gene lost 0 bases and the J gene lost 4 bases, with 9 bases spanning the gap. The CDR3 sequence is 14 residues long. Germline CDR1 reads SGHDN; CDR2 reads FVKESK. CDR3 DNA sequence: TGTGCCAGCAGCCAAGATAACAGGGCCACTGAAGCTTTCTTT. It encodes CASSQDNRATEAFF.

The rearrangement uses TRBV9 and TRBJ1-1; TRBD1 agrees at 9 bases. Unmatched junction bases numbered 10, after V lost 0 bases and J lost 1 base. CDR1 is SGDLS and CDR2 is YYNGEE in the germline V gene. The CDR3 runs to 18 residues. CDR3 in DNA: TGTGCCAGCAGCGTAGGGCACACAGGGGGCTTGGGGAACACTGAAGCTTTCTTT. Translated, it gives CASSVGHTGGLGNTEAFF.

V usage is TRBV2 and J usage is TRBJ2-5, with unresolved D. From germline, CDR1 is SNHLY and CDR2 FYNNEI. V gave up 2 bases and J gave up 2 bases, with 9 bases separating them. This CDR3 has 14 amino acids. CDR3 coding DNA: TGTGCCAGCAGTGAATTAACAGTTCAAGAGACCCAGTACTTC. It is translated as CASSELTVQETQYF.

This clone was seen a few times. The chain uses TRBV2 and TRBJ2-1; 9 bases are a match to TRBD1. Germline V lookup: CDR1 SNHLY, CDR2 FYNNEI. The V gene end was trimmed by 5 bases and the J gene end by 0 bases; junction bases not matched to a gene: 2. CDR3 length equals 15 residues. As DNA, the CDR3 is TGTGCCAGCAGTCCGGACAGGGGCTCCTACAATGAGCAGTTCTTC. It specifies CASSPDRGSYNEQFF. The variable domain in full, completed from reference TRBV2 and TRBJ2-1, reads EPEVTQTPSHQVTQMGQEVILRCVPISNHLYFYWYRQILGQKVEFLVSFYNNEISEKSEIFDDQFSVERPDGSNFTLKIRSTKLEDSAMYFCASSPDRGSYNEQFFGPGTRLTVL.

The chain joins TRBV27 to TRBJ2-5; D call uncertain. V lost 11 bases, J lost 5 bases, and 9 bases lay in between. Germline V gene data show CDR1 as MNHEY and CDR2 as SMNVEV (reference sequence). The CDR3 sequence is 10 residues long. The CDR3 DNA is TGTGCCCCCGAACGGGAGACCCAGTACTTC. Its protein product is CAPERETQYF.

The rearrangement uses TRBV18 and TRBJ2-7; maybe TRBD2 (6 bases). CDR1 and CDR2 (germline): KGHSH, LQKENI. Trimming stripped 2 bases from V and 0 bases from J, with 14 bases between. The CDR3 spans 16 residues. The CDR3 DNA sequence: TGTGCCAGCTCACCAAACCCACGCGGGACCTCCTACGAGCAGTACTTC. Protein: CASSPNPRGTSYEQYF.

The V gene is TRBV28, the J gene TRBJ2-1, with 7 positions matching TRBD2. The V gene end was trimmed by 7 bases and the J gene end by 5 bases; junction bases not matched to a gene: 14. The germline gives CDR1 MDHEN, CDR2 SYDVKM. The CDR3 is made up of 16 amino acids. CDR3 bases: TGTGCCAGCAAAACCTCCGGGACTACCGCCCACAATGAGCAGTTCTTC. This translates into CASKTSGTTAHNEQFF.